This is a list of T cell receptor beta chains from one sample in a study of blood T cell repertoires in COVID-19. Assay: immunoSEQ multiplex PCR; the TCRdb copy retains only in-frame clones and omits some. Among some 81,000 clones listed, 90% to 95% were seen once. The sample taken for sequencing was peripheral blood. The origin of the receptors is a human donor with active COVID-19. The donor label of this sample is uncertain. The CDR3 runs from the conserved cysteine through the conserved F or W. Fields, in order: clone size, D gene, V gene, J gene, CDR3 protein, CDR3 DNA. A D gene is named only where the DNA matches it firmly. The size field is filled for only some rows; it gives once, few, many or a size class.

>.|.|TRBV28|TRBJ2-7
CASSSLAWEQYF
TGTGCCAGCAGTAGTCTCGCGTGGGAGCAGTACTTC
>.|.|TRBV29-1|TRBJ1-2
CSAQDSNYGYTF
TGCAGCGCCCAGGACAGTAACTATGGCTACACCTTC
>.|TRBD2|TRBV11-3|TRBJ2-3
CASSLGRISGTSTDTQYF
TGTGCCAGCAGCTTAGGACGTATTAGCGGGACGAGCACAGATACGCAGTATTTT
>.|.|TRBV4-3|TRBJ1-3
CASSQERTASGNTIYF
TGCGCCAGCAGCCAAGAACGGACAGCCTCTGGAAACACCATATATTTT
>.|TRBD1|TRBV19|TRBJ1-2
CASSKDRGNYGYTF
TGTGCCAGTAGTAAAGACAGGGGGAACTATGGCTACACCTTC
>.|.|TRBV6-5|TRBJ2-2
CATRGGTNTGELFF
TGTGCCACCCGAGGAGGGACGAACACCGGGGAGCTGTTTTTT
>.|.|TRBV19|TRBJ2-1
CASSKVRGTSEKYNEQFF
TGTGCCAGTAGTAAAGTTAGGGGAACTTCGGAGAAATACAATGAGCAGTTCTTC
>.|.|TRBV20-1|TRBJ2-7
CSVGGQYF
TGCAGCGTGGGGGGGCAGTACTTC
>.|TRBD2|TRBV5-1|TRBJ2-3
CASSLRSGRGTSTDTQYF
TGCGCCAGCAGCTTGAGGAGCGGGAGGGGTACTAGCACAGATACGCAGTATTTT
>.|TRBD2|TRBV9|TRBJ2-3
CASSAQPGRAGDTQYF
TGTGCCAGCAGCGCCCAACCCGGGAGGGCAGGGGATACGCAGTATTTT
>.|TRBD1|TRBV2|TRBJ1-4
CASAGQGVEKLFF
TGTGCCAGCGCAGGACAGGGAGTTGAAAAACTGTTTTTT
>.|TRBD1|TRBV2|TRBJ2-7
CASLKDRVNEQYF
TGTGCCAGCCTTAAGGACAGGGTGAACGAGCAGTACTTC
>.|.|TRBV4-1|TRBJ1-5
CASSLRQVLSNQPQHF
TGCGCCAGCAGCCTTAGACAGGTGCTTAGCAATCAGCCCCAGCATTTT
>.|TRBD1|TRBV18|TRBJ1-3
CASSPQKTGAGNTIYF
TGTGCCAGCTCACCCCAGAAGACAGGGGCAGGAAACACCATATATTTT
>.|.|TRBV24-1|TRBJ2-3
CATSARGGGTDTQYF
TGTGCCACCAGTGCCCGGGGCGGGGGCACAGATACGCAGTATTTT
>.|TRBD1|TRBV10-1|TRBJ2-7
CASSEGTGYVDEQYF
TGCGCCAGCAGTGAGGGGACAGGTTACGTGGACGAGCAGTACTTC
>.|TRBD1|TRBV27|TRBJ1-2
CASSHGQGRYTF
TGTGCCAGCAGTCACGGACAGGGTCGCTACACCTTC
>.|TRBD2|TRBV6-5|TRBJ2-3
CASSKGLAESLQYF
TGTGCCAGCAGCAAAGGACTAGCGGAAAGCCTGCAGTATTTT
>.|.|TRBV2|TRBJ1-2
CASSVAGSIYGYTF
TGTGCCAGCAGTGTGGCAGGGTCTATCTATGGCTACACCTTC
>.|TRBD1|TRBV6-5|TRBJ2-2
CASRKGQGAGELFF
TGTGCCAGCAGGAAAGGACAGGGGGCCGGGGAGCTGTTTTTT
>once|TRBD1|TRBV7-9|TRBJ1-4
CASSFLDRGGEKLFF
TGTGCCAGCAGCTTTCTCGACAGGGGCGGTGAAAAACTGTTTTTT
>once|TRBD1|TRBV18|TRBJ1-2
CASSPGQGIGGYTF
TGTGCCAGCTCACCGGGACAGGGCATCGGTGGCTACACCTTC
>.|TRBD2|TRBV11-3|TRBJ2-7
CASSLTSGSVEQYF
TGTGCCAGCAGCCTGACTAGCGGGAGTGTGGAGCAGTACTTC
>once|.|TRBV7-9|TRBJ1-5
CASSLSRGRTNQPQHF
TGTGCCAGCAGCCTATCGCGAGGGAGGACTAATCAGCCCCAGCATTTT
>.|.|TRBV6-2/TRBV6-3|TRBJ2-1
CASSSSLRLEGQFF
TGTGCCAGCAGTTCCTCCTTACGCCTCGAGGGGCAGTTCTTC
>.|TRBD2|TRBV7-9|TRBJ2-1
CASSLSTSGSGEQFF
TGTGCCAGCAGCTTATCTACTAGCGGGAGTGGTGAGCAGTTCTTC
>.|TRBD1|TRBV5-1|TRBJ1-1
CASSLVGQGGSEAFF
TGCGCCAGCAGCTTGGTGGGACAGGGTGGGTCTGAAGCTTTCTTT
>.|.|TRBV25-1|TRBJ2-7
CASSRKGHTYEQYF
TGTGCCAGCAGTAGGAAGGGGCATACCTACGAGCAGTACTTC
>.|TRBD2|TRBV6-2/TRBV6-3|TRBJ2-1
CASSYLPGTSGNYNEQFF
TGTGCCAGCAGTTACTTACCAGGGACTAGCGGGAACTACAATGAGCAGTTCTTC
>.|.|TRBV3-1/TRBV3-2|TRBJ2-5
CASSQEQKGKETQYF
TGTGCCAGCAGCCAAGAGCAGAAGGGGAAAGAGACCCAGTACTTC
>.|.|TRBV9|TRBJ2-3
CASSVALALGDTQYF
TGTGCCAGCAGCGTAGCCTTAGCGCTGGGAGATACGCAGTATTTT
>.|.|TRBV9|TRBJ2-1
CASSYTGQQQFF
TGTGCCAGCAGTTATACAGGGCAGCAGCAGTTCTTC